The rows below give T cell receptor beta chains drawn from one sample of a study of beta chain features in type 1 diabetes. Sequencing was performed with immunoSEQ multiplex PCR; in TCRdb, only in-frame clones are kept and a portion is missing. The sample lists more than 150,000 clones; less than 15% were seen once. Material for sequencing was central memory CD4+ T cells from blood. The receptors shown here come from a woman younger than 30 in good health. Each CDR3 is given with its conserved first and last residue. A D gene is named only where the DNA matches it firmly. Size values are once, few and many counts, or a class for expanded clones, and some rows have none.

>TRBD2|TRBJ2-1|TRBV7-2|.
CASSPGLAGGFLQFF
TGTGCCAGCAGCCCGGGACTAGCGGGAGGATTTTTGCAGTTCTTC
>.|TRBJ2-2|TRBV5-4|few
CASSLMGSGNTGELFF
TGTGCCAGCAGCTTGATGGGTAGCGGGAACACCGGGGAGCTGTTTTTT
>TRBD1|TRBJ2-5|TRBV15|.
CATSREARGLETQYF
TGTGCCACCAGCAGAGAGGCGAGGGGGCTGGAGACCCAGTACTTC
>.|TRBJ2-5|TRBV7-2|few
CASSFRGRFGETQYF
TGTGCCAGCAGCTTTCGGGGGAGGTTCGGAGAGACCCAGTACTTC
>TRBD1|TRBJ2-7|TRBV9|.
CASSPRQGTYEQYF
TGTGCCAGCAGCCCTCGACAGGGTACCTACGAGCAGTACTTC
>.|TRBJ2-5|TRBV19|.
CASSSQRLETQYF
TGTGCCAGTAGTTCTCAACGGTTGGAGACCCAGTACTTC
>.|TRBJ2-3|TRBV7-2|.
CASSLSASTDTQYF
TGTGCCAGCAGCCTATCCGCTAGCACAGATACGCAGTATTTT
>.|TRBJ2-1|TRBV7-2|few
CASSVSVHEQFF
TGTGCCAGCAGCGTGAGCGTGCATGAGCAGTTCTTC
>TRBD1|TRBJ2-1|TRBV19|.
CASTPDRPANEQFF
TGTGCCAGTACCCCGGACAGGCCCGCCAATGAGCAGTTCTTC
>.|TRBJ1-2|TRBV4-1|few
CASSQINMGFSVGYTF
TGCGCCAGCAGCCAGATAAACATGGGCTTTTCTGTTGGCTACACCTTC
>.|TRBJ1-1|TRBV18|.
CASSPEPYTEAFF
TGTGCCAGCTCACCTGAGCCATACACTGAAGCTTTCTTT
>.|TRBJ2-7|TRBV2|.
CASSDFFYEQYF
TGTGCCAGCAGCGACTTTTTCTACGAGCAGTACTTC
>.|TRBJ2-7|TRBV6-5|.
CASSGGSYEQYF
TGTGCCAGCAGTGGCGGATCCTACGAGCAGTACTTC
>.|TRBJ2-7|TRBV15|few
CATSRDSTGSYEQYF
TGTGCCACCAGCAGAGATAGTACAGGCTCCTACGAGCAGTACTTC
>.|TRBJ2-7|TRBV5-4|.
CASSSQGVSYEQYF
TGTGCCAGCAGCTCGCAGGGCGTTTCCTACGAGCAGTACTTC
>.|TRBJ1-1|TRBV6-1|.
CATPDGTEAFF
TGTGCCACCCCCGACGGGACAGAAGCTTTCTTT
>TRBD2|TRBJ2-5|TRBV7-9|.
CASSLGGGSTQYF
TGTGCCAGCAGCTTAGGGGGGGGGAGCACCCAGTACTTC
>.|TRBJ1-2|TRBV4-1|.
CASSQARADYGYTF
TGCGCCAGCAGCCAAGCGAGGGCTGACTATGGCTACACCTTC
>TRBD2|TRBJ2-3|TRBV7-2|.
CASSLRGAGVDTQYF
TGTGCCAGCAGCTTAAGGGGAGCGGGAGTTGATACGCAGTATTTT
>.|TRBJ1-1|TRBV25-1|.
CASSSPGHLNTEAFF
TGTGCCAGCAGCTCCCCGGGACACCTGAACACTGAAGCTTTCTTT
>TRBD1|TRBJ2-7|TRBV5-5|few
CASSLDRGPSYEQYF
TGTGCCAGCAGCTTGGACAGGGGGCCTTCCTACGAGCAGTACTTC
>.|TRBJ1-2|TRBV7-9|few
CASRDNNGYTF
TGTGCCAGCCGGGACAACAATGGCTACACCTTC
>.|TRBJ1-5|TRBV28|few
CASNPGGINQPQHF
TGTGCCAGCAACCCTGGCGGTATCAATCAGCCCCAGCATTTT
>.|TRBJ2-7|TRBV7-2|.
CASSWTGRASYEQYF
TGTGCCAGCAGCTGGACAGGGAGGGCCTCCTACGAGCAGTACTTC